Each of the 20 T cell receptor beta chains below was sequenced from the same sample in a study of T cells after posttransplantation cyclophosphamide. Treatment was busulfan-fludarabine conditioning, a marrow graft, and cyclophosphamide on days +3 and +4. TCRdb keeps only in-frame clones here, not all; method: immunoSEQ multiplex PCR. The sample has some 20,000 clones; about 68% are singletons. Material: PBMCs, obtained after an allogeneic stem cell transplant with post-transplant cyclophosphamide. The receptors derive from a male patient between 25 and 40 years old who received an allogeneic stem cell transplant from a related donor, was CMV-positive, and had acute GVHD only. Some T cells here may be from the graft donor.

The V and J genes are TRBV19 and TRBJ2-1; 9 nucleotides match TRBD1. J gave up 10 bases and V 3 bases, and 13 bases lay outside the gene matches. CDR1 and CDR2 from the germline V gene are LNHDA and SQIVND (reference sequence). This CDR3 contains 16 residues. CDR3 DNA: TGTGCCAGTAGTATTATCTGGACAGGGGATGATGTGGAGCAGTTCTTC. The encoded protein is CASSIIWTGDDVEQFF.

Worth noting for this clone: The sample contains more than one DNA sequence encoding this CDR3. The V gene is TRBV7-9, the J gene TRBJ2-5; D remains ambiguous. With 1 base removed from V and 2 bases from J, the gap between germline ends came to 5 bases. This CDR3 contains 13 residues. Germline values: CDR1 SEHNR, CDR2 FQNEAQ (reference sequence). CDR3 sequence (DNA): TGTGCCAGCAGCTTAGGTAGACAAGAGACCCAGTACTTC. It specifies CASSLGRQETQYF.

This clone was picked up a small number of times. V gene TRBV18 combines with J gene TRBJ2-2; TRBD2 is a possible D gene (6 bases). Germline CDR1 reads KGHSH; CDR2 reads LQKENI. V was clipped by 6 bases and J by 7 bases, with 9 bases between them. This CDR3 is built from 12 residues. The CDR3: CASSFGSGELFF. The CDR3 nucleotides are TGTGCCAGCTCCTTCGGGAGCGGGGAGCTGTTTTTT.

The genes are TRBV18 and TRBJ1-4; the match to TRBD1 covers 8 bases. Germline V gene lookup returns CDR1 KGHSH and CDR2 LQKENI. J lost 8 bases, V lost 6 bases, and 8 bases had no gene match. This CDR3 contains 14 residues. The CDR3 loop is CASSHRGWWEKLFF. CDR3 nucleotide sequence: TGTGCCAGCTCGCACAGGGGGTGGTGGGAAAAACTGTTTTTT.

Points on this clone: This same CDR3 is encoded by further DNA sequences in the sample. The chain uses TRBV4-3 and TRBJ2-3, with 10 bases identical to TRBD2. The CDR3 has 16 residues. V lost 4 bases, J lost 1 base, and 5 bases stayed unmatched. CDR1 is LGHNA, CDR2 YSLEER, per germline. CDR3 sequence reads: CASSPRGTSGTDTQYF. As DNA, the CDR3 is TGCGCCAGCAGCCCCAGAGGGACTAGCGGCACAGATACGCAGTATTTT.

This clone was recorded only once. The chain combines TRBV7-9 with TRBJ1-2; D is undetermined. Trimming took 1 base from V and 5 from J, leaving 8 bases between them. Germline V gene data show CDR1 as SEHNR and CDR2 as FQNEAQ (reference sequence). This CDR3 has 13 residues. CDR3 DNA: TGTGCCAGCAGCTTAGTGGCCACGTATGGCTACACCTTC. Translated, it gives CASSLVATYGYTF.

The CDR3: CASSSRAPNTEAFF. CDR3 in DNA: TGTGCCAGCAGTTCGAGGGCCCCGAACACTGAAGCTTTCTTT. The rearrangement links TRBV6-6 to TRBJ1-1, with D unclear. CDR3 length: 14 amino acids. Per the germline V gene, CDR1 is MNHNY and CDR2 is SVGAGI (reference sequence). V lost 4 bases to trimming and J lost 1 base, with 10 bases between them.

This clone was recorded once. V usage is TRBV7-9 and J usage is TRBJ1-3; possibly TRBD1 for D (6 bases). Trimming took off 3 bases at V and 0 bases at J, with 15 bases between the two ends. This CDR3 region has 17 residues. Germline V CDR1 and CDR2: SEHNR, FQNEAQ (reference sequence). CDR3 amino acids: CASSLPPWDISGNTIYF. The CDR3 DNA reads as TGTGCCAGCAGCTTGCCCCCCTGGGACATCTCTGGAAACACCATATATTTT.

There are a few counts of this clone. The CDR3 coding sequence is TGCGCCAGCAGCTTGGGTGAACAGGGGGCGCCCCCCGGGGAGCTGTTTTTT. Its protein product is CASSLGEQGAPPGELFF. V gene TRBV5-1 combines with J gene TRBJ2-2; 9 nucleotides line up with TRBD1. Losses at the gene ends were 0 bases for V and 6 bases for J; bases not matched to a gene: 9. This CDR3 contains 17 residues. Germline assignment: CDR1 SGHRS and CDR2 YFSETQ.

This clone appeared once. V is TRBV4-1 and J is TRBJ2-7; 7 positions match TRBD1. Germline V gene sequence: CDR1 MGHRA, CDR2 YSYEKL. This CDR3 is built from 15 residues. V dropped 0 bases and J dropped 6; count of bases not matched to a gene: 8. The CDR3 protein is CASSQDSRTGGEQYF. Written as DNA, the CDR3 is TGCGCCAGCAGCCAAGATTCTAGGACAGGAGGCGAGCAGTACTTC.

The chain recombines TRBV5-1 with TRBJ2-2, with TRBD2 matching over 12 bases. The CDR3 is 17 residues long. Germline V gives CDR1 SGHRS, CDR2 YFSETQ. Trimming took 3 bases from V and 8 from J; bases not matched to a gene: 11. The CDR3 sequence: CASSSLTSGGQGGELFF. CDR3 nucleotide sequence: TGCGCCAGCAGCTCCCTGACTAGCGGGGGTCAGGGAGGGGAGCTGTTTTTT.

The chain links TRBV5-1 to TRBJ1-1; D remains ambiguous. This CDR3 spans 13 amino acids. Trimming took off 4 bases at V and 3 bases at J, with 10 bases between the two ends. CDR1 and CDR2 from the germline V gene are SGHRS and YFSETQ. The CDR3 DNA is TGCGCCAGCAGCCCAAGGAGTTACACTGAAGCTTTCTTT. Translation gives CASSPRSYTEAFF.

V usage is TRBV30 and J usage is TRBJ1-4, with D tentatively TRBD1 (5 bases). Trimming removed 3 bases at V and 5 bases at J, with 13 bases between. This CDR3 has 14 amino acids. Per the germline V gene, CDR1 is GTSNPN and CDR2 is SVGIG (reference sequence). The CDR3 DNA is TGTGCCTGGAGAGGACACGGTTGGAATGAAAAACTGTTTTTT. As protein: CAWRGHGWNEKLFF.

This rearrangement joins TRBV5-1 to TRBJ2-7, with 9 bases matching TRBD1. With V trimmed by 0 bases and J by 6 bases, 4 bases remained unmatched. In germline, CDR1 is SGHRS, CDR2 YFSETQ. The CDR3 covers 14 residues. This chain's CDR3 is CASSLEGQGSEQYF. DNA for the CDR3: TGCGCCAGCAGCTTGGAGGGACAGGGAAGCGAGCAGTACTTC.

The chain combines TRBV5-4 with TRBJ2-5, with TRBD2 matching over 15 bases. The trim removed 4 bases at V and 4 bases at J, leaving 2 bases unmatched. The CDR3 has 15 residues. Germline values: CDR1 SGHNT, CDR2 YYREEE (reference sequence). DNA of the CDR3: TGTGCCAGCAGCCGGACTAGCGGGGGGGGAGAGACCCAGTACTTC. Amino acids: CASSRTSGGGETQYF.

This clone has a handful of counts. This CDR3 reads CASSLARADTNYGYTF. DNA for the CDR3: TGTGCCAGCAGCTTAGCGCGGGCAGATACTAACTATGGCTACACCTTC. The chain carries TRBV7-9 and TRBJ1-2; D remains unclear. Germline V gene lookup returns CDR1 SEHNR and CDR2 FQNEAQ (reference sequence). V lost 0 bases and J 0 bases, leaving 11 bases between the germline ends. CDR3 size: 16 residues. The full variable domain, rest sourced from reference TRBV7-9 and TRBJ1-2, is DTGVSQNPRHKITKRGQNVTFRCDPISEHNRLYWYRQTLGQGPEFLTYFQNEAQLEKSRLLSDRFSAERPKGSFSTLEIQRTEQGDSAMYLCASSLARADTNYGYTFGSGTRLTVV.

J is TRBJ2-3 and V is TRBV7-2; TRBD2 agrees at 7 bases. V was clipped by 4 bases and J by 0 bases; unmatched bases: 4. The CDR3 runs 15 residues. The germline gives CDR1 SGHTA, CDR2 FQGNSA. The CDR3 DNA reads TGTGCCAGCAGCTCCGAAGCGGGGAGCACAGATACGCAGTATTTT. Translating gives CASSSEAGSTDTQYF.

The V gene is TRBV11-2, the J gene TRBJ1-6; D remains unclear. Germline CDR1 and CDR2: SGHAT and FQNNGV. The germline V and J ends were trimmed by 5 bases and 9 bases, with 17 bases remaining between them. This CDR3 region has 15 residues. This chain's CDR3 is CASSPLRSKFSPLHF. CDR3 DNA: TGTGCCAGCAGCCCGCTGAGGAGTAAATTTTCACCCCTCCACTTT. The full variable domain, its missing parts supplied by reference TRBV11-2 and TRBJ1-6, is EAGVAQSPRYKIIEKRQSVAFWCNPISGHATLYWYQQILGQGPKLLIQFQNNGVVDDSQLPKDRFSAERLKGVDSTLKIQPAKLEDSAVYLCASSPLRSKFSPLHFGNGTRLTVT.

The J gene is TRBJ2-3, the V gene TRBV2; 12 bases fit TRBD2. Germline loops: CDR1 SNHLY, CDR2 FYNNEI. This CDR3 comprises 14 residues. The ends lost 7 bases at V and 6 bases at J; junction bases unmatched: 5. The CDR3: CASKGLAGRDTQYF. The CDR3 bases are TGTGCCAGCAAAGGACTAGCGGGGAGGGATACGCAGTATTTT.

This clone showed up just a few times. This chain joins TRBV5-1 and TRBJ1-5; possibly TRBD1 for D (5 bases). V was trimmed by 1 base and J by 6 bases, leaving 11 bases between them. Germline loops: CDR1 SGHRS, CDR2 YFSETQ. The CDR3 runs 14 residues. The CDR3 sequence: CASSLYTGGQPQHF. In DNA form, the CDR3 reads TGCGCCAGCAGCTTGTATACGGGGGGTCAGCCCCAGCATTTT.